The clone carrying this T cell receptor (beta chain) was picked up one time. What it binds is unknown. The entry originates in a study of shared clonotypes between healthy human individuals. Study at large: The people who gave samples were a couple of women and a few men aged 18 to 49. CD4 naive cells filled three plates per donor, CD4 memory three, CD8 naive two and CD8 memory one.

Study-level points and caveats: Shared clonotypes across all four donors exceeded non-shared ones in generation probability.

V was pared by 3 bases and J by 3 bases, with 14 bases between. The CDR3 length is 15 residues. Germline V gives CDR1 KGHSH, CDR2 LQKENI. Authors' methods: Sequence data from immunoSEQ were junction-only and lacked quality scores; consequently, filtering differed. The data were produced by immunoSEQ multiplex PCR, yet TCRdb's version contains in-frame clones alone and is incomplete. V, J and clone size reflect that table, while D and trimming were determined from the DNA. The sample yields more than 400,000 clones, 90% to 97% seen once. This sequence originates from a woman aged 30 to 39 in good health. The specimen was naive CD4+ T cells sorted from blood. Subset reported: CD45RA+ positively selected. The V and J genes are TRBV18 and TRBJ1-2; D is uncertain. The CDR3 region has the DNA TGTGCCAGCTCACCCAGTCCCAGTAACGACTATGGCTACACCTTC. Translated: CASSPSPSNDYGYTF.